This TCR beta chain was found in a study of shared clonotypes between healthy human individuals. Germline V gene data show CDR1 as SQVTM and CDR2 as ANQGSEA. This CDR3 comprises 11 residues. With 7 bases clipped from V and 8 bases from J, the junction kept 6 bases outside the gene matches. Clones were sequenced by immunoSEQ multiplex PCR, and TCRdb holds only the in-frame ones, with some missing. Of 950,000 to 1,100,000 clones in the sample, 65% to 75% are singletons; the top ten hold roughly 1.5%. The sequence was collected from a man between 18 and 29 years old in good health. The rearrangement links TRBV29-1 to TRBJ1-2; 8 bases agree with TRBD1. Source material: memory CD4+ T cells sorted from blood. Subset described: CD45RA-negative fraction. The CDR3: CSGGDRRGYTF. The CDR3 DNA follows: TGCAGCGGGGGGGACAGGCGCGGCTACACCTTC.